This T cell receptor beta chain was observed in a study of shared clonotypes between healthy human individuals. Produced via immunoSEQ multiplex PCR; TCRdb's table is partial and in-frame only. This sample carries 2.5 million or so clones, approximately 92% of them seen once, and the ten largest clones take 0.13% to 0.15%. The CDR3 spans 14 residues. The V end was cut by 8 bases, the J end by 3 bases, with 17 bases between. Germline V gene data show CDR1 as SNHLY and CDR2 as FYNNEI. The chain employs TRBV2 and TRBJ2-7; D might be TRBD1 or TRBD2, each matching 6 bases. The TCR sequence derives from a man aged 18 to 30 in good health. Input material: naive CD4+ T cells sorted from blood. Subset indicated: CD45RA+ positively selected. CDR3 DNA: TGTGCCAGCGGGAGGCCAGGGGATCACTACGAGCAGTACTTC. Translation gives CASGRPGDHYEQYF. The complete variable domain, with remaining parts taken from reference TRBV2 and TRBJ2-7, reads EPEVTQTPSHQVTQMGQEVILRCVPISNHLYFYWYRQILGQKVEFLVSFYNNEISEKSEIFDDQFSVERPDGSNFTLKIRSTKLEDSAMYFCASGRPGDHYEQYFGPGTRLTVT.